This T cell receptor (beta chain) was found in a study of blood T cell repertoires in COVID-19. About the research overall: Samples of COVID-19 (acute and convalescent) were obtained from the United States, Italy and Spain.

Participant age was about 18 to 89 years, and participants resided in about two dozen US areas. Clinical history reported by participants formed the basis on which cohorts were assigned. Authors' analysis steps: The assay estimated nucleated cells by amplifying reference gene primers. The assay was immunoSEQ multiplex PCR, and TCRdb's table has in-frame clones only and misses some. For V, J and clone size, that table is used; D and trimming come from the DNA. The sample has 150,000 to 200,000 clones; roughly four fifths are singletons. Trimming shortened V by 3 bases and J by 7 bases, and 10 bases separated the two germline ends. The CDR3 covers 13 residues. Germline V lookup: CDR1 KGHSH, CDR2 LQKENI.

This sequence originates from a man aged 50 to 60 who had recovered from COVID-19. Sequenced material: PBMCs or T cells enriched from blood (not recorded which). The chain carries TRBV18 and TRBJ2-1, with D tentatively TRBD1 (5 bases). CDR3: CASSPGQTNEQFF. In DNA, the CDR3 is TGTGCCAGCTCACCGGGGCAGACGAATGAGCAGTTCTTC.